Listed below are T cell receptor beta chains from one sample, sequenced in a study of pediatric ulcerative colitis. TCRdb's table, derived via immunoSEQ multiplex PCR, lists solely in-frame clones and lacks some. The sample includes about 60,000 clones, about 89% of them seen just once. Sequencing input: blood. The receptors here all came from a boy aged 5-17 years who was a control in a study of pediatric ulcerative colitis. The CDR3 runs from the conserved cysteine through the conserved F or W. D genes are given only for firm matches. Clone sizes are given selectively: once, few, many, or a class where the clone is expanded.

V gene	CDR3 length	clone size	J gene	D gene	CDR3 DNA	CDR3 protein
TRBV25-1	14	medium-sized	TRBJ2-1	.	TGTGCCAGCAGTGGCCAGGGCGCCCACAATGAGCAGTTCTTC	CASSGQGAHNEQFF
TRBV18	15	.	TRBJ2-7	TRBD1	TGTGCCAGCTCACCGCAACAGGGGGCAGGCTACGAGCAGTACTTC	CASSPQQGAGYEQYF
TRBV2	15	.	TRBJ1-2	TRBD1	TGTGCCAGCAGTGAGGGACAGATGGCTAACTATGGCTACACCTTC	CASSEGQMANYGYTF
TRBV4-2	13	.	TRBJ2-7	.	TGTGCCAGCAGCCAGGGCCTATCCTACGAGCAGTACTTC	CASSQGLSYEQYF
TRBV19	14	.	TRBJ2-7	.	TGTGCCAGTAGTGAGTTCAGCCAGATTTACGAGCAGTACTTC	CASSEFSQIYEQYF
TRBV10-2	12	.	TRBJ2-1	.	TGCGCCAGCAATCCCCAGGGGAATGAGCAGTTCTTC	CASNPQGNEQFF
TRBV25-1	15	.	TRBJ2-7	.	TGTGCCAGCAGTGGAAATGGCTACAAGGCTTTCGAGCAGTACTTC	CASSGNGYKAFEQYF
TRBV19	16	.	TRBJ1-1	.	TGTGCCAGTAGTATAGATCAGGGCGGAACGAACACTGAAGCTTTCTTT	CASSIDQGGTNTEAFF
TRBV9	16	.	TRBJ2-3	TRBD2	TGTGCCAGCAGCGCTTGGACTAGCGGGTTTATAGATACGCAGTATTTT	CASSAWTSGFIDTQYF
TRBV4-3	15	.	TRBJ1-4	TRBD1	TGCGCCAGCAGCCAGACCGGGACAGTTAATGAAAAACTGTTTTTT	CASSQTGTVNEKLFF
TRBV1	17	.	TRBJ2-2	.	TGCACCAGCAACCGAAAAGGGACAGGCGCGAACACCGGGGAGCTGTTTTTT	CTSNRKGTGANTGELFF
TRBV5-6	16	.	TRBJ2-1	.	TGTGCCAGCAGCTCGAAGACACTTTCCCCCTACAATGAGCAGTTCTTC	CASSSKTLSPYNEQFF
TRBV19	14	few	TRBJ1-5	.	TGTGCCAGTTCCTCCACAGGGAATGGCGAGCCCCAGCATTTT	CASSSTGNGEPQHF
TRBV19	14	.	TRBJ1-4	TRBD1	TGTGCCAGTAGTACGACAGGGGGTAATGAAAAACTGTTTTTT	CASSTTGGNEKLFF
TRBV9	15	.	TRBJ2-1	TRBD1	TGTGCCAGCAGCTCGACAGGGTCGTCCTACAATGAGCAGTTCTTC	CASSSTGSSYNEQFF
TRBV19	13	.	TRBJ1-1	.	TGTGCCAGTAGTATCCGAACCTACACTGAAGCTTTCTTT	CASSIRTYTEAFF
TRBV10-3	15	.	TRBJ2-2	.	TGTGCCATCAGTACGGACAGTGCCTCGGTCGGGGAGCTGTTTTTT	CAISTDSASVGELFF
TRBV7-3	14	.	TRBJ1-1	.	TGTGCCAGCAGCCTGACAGGAGAGAACACTGAAGCTTTCTTT	CASSLTGENTEAFF
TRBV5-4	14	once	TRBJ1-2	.	TGTGCCAGCAGCCCTAATCCCGCTAACTATGGCTACACCTTC	CASSPNPANYGYTF
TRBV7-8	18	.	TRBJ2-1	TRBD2	TGTGCCAGCAGCTTAAACCTCGGAGCGGGATTGGGATACAATGAGCAGTTCTTC	CASSLNLGAGLGYNEQFF